This TCR beta chain originates from a study of CD8+CD57+ T cells in acquired aplastic anemia. The wider study: Mean yield of DNA from sorted CD4+ and CD8+ cells was approximately 3 ug.

Study-wide points: Patients did not significantly differ from controls in CD8+ Simpson's diversity.

Of note for this clonotype: Its antigen is still unknown.

Genomic DNA was employed as the template in profiling TCR beta VDJ and CDR3. TCRdb recomputed calls from the reads with MiXCR, one row per CDR3 protein. Of about 180,000 distinct CDR3 sequences in the sample, less than 60% were seen once. An expansion of CD8+CD57+ cells by flow cytometry had been shown in patients chosen for sequencing. The V and J ends lost 7 bases and 7 bases, in that order; junction bases with no gene match: 4. Germline assignment: CDR1 MNHEY and CDR2 SVGEGT. The CDR3 is 13 amino acids. The chain has TRBV6-2 or TRBV6-3 and TRBJ1-6, with TRBD1 identical over 7 bases. Sequenced material: sorted CD4+, CD8+, or CD8+CD57+ T cells (not recorded which) from PBMCs. The source is a human donor with aplastic anemia. For the CDR3, the DNA is TGTGCCAGCAAACAGGGGTTGAATTCACCCCTCCACTTT. This codes for CASKQGLNSPLHF.